This T cell receptor beta chain was obtained from a study of beta chain features in type 1 diabetes. General study results and limits: Across all four CD4+ subsets, people with type 1 diabetes showed modestly shorter TCRB CDR3s. PCR could preferentially amplify shorter templates, alike in patients and controls.

Expressed TCRB transcripts were sequenced because the isolated RNA had all been reverse transcribed beforehand. Method: immunoSEQ multiplex PCR; TCRdb's copy keeps in-frame clones and lacks some. The data hold 40,000 to 45,000 clones, with approximately 70% observed a single time. Notes on this clone: Its target is unknown.

The receptor was derived from a woman in her late teens or twenties with type 1 diabetes. The sequenced sample was Tregs from blood.

The CDR3 loop is CASLDRRGGSPLHF. The DNA of the CDR3 is TGTGCCAGCCTGGATCGGCGGGGCGGTTCACCCCTCCACTTT. This chain uses TRBV6-6 with TRBJ1-6, with a tentative D call TRBD1 (5 bases). The CDR3 runs to 14 residues. Germline V lookup: CDR1 MNHNY, CDR2 SVGAGI (reference sequence). The ends were cut back, 8 bases at V and 9 bases at J, with 17 bases in the middle.